What follows describes a single T cell receptor (beta chain). The CDR3 contains 16 residues. CDR1 is KGHSH and CDR2 is LQKENI in the germline V gene. The V segment lost 5 bases and the J segment 0 bases; nucleotides outside the gene matches: 8. The data were taken from a study of blood T cell repertoires in COVID-19. Background on the study: Acute and convalescent COVID-19 specimens originated in the United States, Italy and Spain.

In the original processing: Amplifying reference gene primers gave estimates of nucleated cell counts. Clones were sequenced by immunoSEQ multiplex PCR, and TCRdb holds only the in-frame ones, with some missing. The V and J calls and clone size were taken over from that table, and D and trimming were inferred from the DNA. The sample has 75,000 to 100,000 clones, 60% to 85% seen once; the top ten hold roughly 10%. Material: peripheral blood. J is TRBJ2-7 and V is TRBV18, with TRBD1 identical over 9 bases. The clonotype originates from a woman aged 80 or over with acute or convalescent COVID-19. CDR3 residues: CASSERQGGSSYEQYF. Here the CDR3 DNA reads TGTGCCAGCTCAGAGAGACAGGGGGGCAGCTCCTACGAGCAGTACTTC.